This TCR beta chain was profiled in a study of blood T cell repertoires in COVID-19. Study summary: The cDNA or gDNA used as material had been derived from T cells, B-cell-depleted T cells, or PBMCs.

Germline assignment: CDR1 LGHNA and CDR2 YNFKEQ. The V gene end was trimmed by 1 base and the J gene end by 5 bases; junction bases not matched to a gene: 4. The CDR3 totals 15 residues. Measured with immunoSEQ multiplex PCR; TCRdb has only the in-frame clones, and not every one. Among under 30,000 clones, about 89% were seen once, and the ten largest hold around 9.9%. V and J are TRBV4-2 and TRBJ1-2; 10 bases map to TRBD1. This sequence was found in a human donor in a cohort sampled during active COVID-19. Sequencing used peripheral blood. The CDR3 here is CASSQVTGGGYGYTF. CDR3 DNA sequence: TGTGCCAGCAGCCAAGTGACAGGGGGCGGGTATGGCTACACCTTC.